The source of this TCR beta chain is a study of blood T cells in healthy people across ages. Germline loops: CDR1 MDHEN, CDR2 SYDVKM. The CDR3 totals 15 residues. The V and J ends lost 5 bases and 7 bases respectively, with 15 bases between them. A J-beta primer mix and a sample-barcoded 5' primer were used in a second PCR of about 6 to 12 cycles. Via MiXCR, TCRdb re-called the 5' RACE reads, giving one row per CDR3 protein. The data show over 600,000 distinct CDR3 sequences, about 56% seen once. J is TRBJ1-6 and V is TRBV28, with a possible D match to TRBD1 (5 bases). Sample: blood. The sequence came from a man aged 40-49 years in good health. CDR3 loop: CASSEPGTVNSPLHF. CDR3 bases: TGTGCCAGCAGTGAACCGGGGACGGTCAATTCACCCCTCCACTTT.